This T cell receptor (beta chain) was obtained from a study of T cells in Graves' hyperthyroidism and ophthalmopathy. Overall study results and limits: Ophthalmopathy stood apart from stable hyperthyroidism in a 13 V-J model.

Regions amplified from RNA transcripts were the TCR beta CDR3 regions. HTBI primers drove first-round RT-PCR of the TCR CDR3. TCRdb recomputed calls from the multiplex PCR reads with MiXCR, one row per CDR3 protein. The sample consists of a few hundred thousand distinct CDR3 sequences, 17% of them appearing once. Every diagnosis used clinical symptoms, serum thyroxine and TRAb, thyroid ultrasound and orbital computed tomography. This clonotype appeared many times. Its cognate antigen is unknown. Trimming removed 2 bases from V and 0 bases from J; junction bases left unmatched: 5. CDR1 MNHEY and CDR2 SVGEGT come from the germline V gene. The CDR3 runs to 16 residues.

This chain uses TRBV6-2 or TRBV6-3 with TRBJ2-3, with 7 positions matching TRBD2. This clonotype originated in a woman under 30 with Graves' ophthalmopathy. Sequences were obtained from blood. CDR3 sequence (DNA): TGTGCCAGCAGTTACGGGAGCGGGACTAGCACAGATACGCAGTATTTT. It specifies CASSYGSGTSTDTQYF.